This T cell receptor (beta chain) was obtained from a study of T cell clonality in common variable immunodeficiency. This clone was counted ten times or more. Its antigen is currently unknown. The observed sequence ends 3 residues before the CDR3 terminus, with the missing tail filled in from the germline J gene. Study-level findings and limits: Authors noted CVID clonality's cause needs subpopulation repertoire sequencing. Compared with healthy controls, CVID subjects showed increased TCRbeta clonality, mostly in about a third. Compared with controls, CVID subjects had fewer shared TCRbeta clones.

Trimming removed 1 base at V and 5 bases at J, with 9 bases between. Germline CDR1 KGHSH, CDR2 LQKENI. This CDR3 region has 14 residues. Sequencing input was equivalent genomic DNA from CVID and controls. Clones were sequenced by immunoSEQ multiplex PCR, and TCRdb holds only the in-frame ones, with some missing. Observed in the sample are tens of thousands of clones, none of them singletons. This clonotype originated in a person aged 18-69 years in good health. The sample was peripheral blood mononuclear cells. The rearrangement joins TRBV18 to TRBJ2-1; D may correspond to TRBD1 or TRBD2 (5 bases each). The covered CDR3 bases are TGTGCCAGCTCACCACGAAGGGGAGACAATGAG. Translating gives CASSPRRGDNE. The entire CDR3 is CASSPRRGDNEQFF.